Shown below are 4 T cell receptor beta chains from a single sample sequenced in a study of T cells in localized non-small cell lung cancer. Clones were sequenced by immunoSEQ multiplex PCR, and TCRdb holds only the in-frame ones, with some missing. The table shows approximately 17,000 clones, with roughly 82% occurring only once. The sample here was peripheral blood, taken before any cancer treatment. These receptors all come from a male donor at least 60 years old with stage I lung adenocarcinoma.

The chain uses TRBV2 and TRBJ2-5; D gene ambiguous. Germline CDR1 reads SNHLY; CDR2 reads FYNNEI. The CDR3 sequence is 11 residues long. The V end was cut by 6 bases, the J end by 4 bases, with 6 bases between. CDR3 in amino acids: CASSLTETQYF. The CDR3 DNA follows: TGTGCCAGCAGCCTCACAGAGACCCAGTACTTC.

This clone was observed once. CDR3 loop: CASSRDGYSNQPQHF. CDR3 nucleotide sequence: TGTGCCAGCAGTCGGGACGGGTATAGCAATCAGCCCCAGCATTTT. This chain links TRBV6-5 with TRBJ1-5, with D possibly being TRBD1 (5 bases). The CDR3 has 15 amino acids. Germline V gene data show CDR1 as MNHEY and CDR2 as SVGAGI. Trimming removed 5 bases from V and 0 bases from J, with 11 bases in between.

This clone was detected only a few times. This CDR3 reads CASSTQAGGPIEQFF. CDR3 nucleotide sequence: TGTGCCAGCAGCACTCAAGCGGGAGGGCCGATTGAGCAGTTCTTC. The chain combines TRBV7-9 with TRBJ2-1; 10 nucleotides align to TRBD2. The CDR3 extends over 15 amino acids. V lost 5 bases and J lost 9; bases outside the gene matches: 10. Germline loops: CDR1 SEHNR, CDR2 FQNEAQ (reference sequence).

The chain joins TRBV5-1 to TRBJ2-4; no firm D call. Looked up from germline, CDR1 is SGHRS and CDR2 is YFSETQ. The V and J ends lost 1 base and 0 bases respectively, with 11 bases between them. The CDR3 totals 16 residues. CDR3 region: CASSLTFEVAKNIQYF. Written as DNA, the CDR3 is TGCGCCAGCAGCTTGACGTTTGAGGTAGCCAAAAACATTCAGTACTTC.